These 20 T cell receptor beta chains came from one sample sequenced in a study of blood T cell repertoires in COVID-19. Sequenced by immunoSEQ multiplex PCR; TCRdb stores in-frame clones only, minus some. The table has 130,000 to 150,000 clones, approximately 80% seen once. The sequencing sample was made of peripheral blood. These receptors were obtained from a human donor in a cohort sampled during active COVID-19.

The V and J genes are TRBV7-8 and TRBJ2-1, with 11 bases identical to TRBD2. V trimming: 5 bases; J trimming: 3 bases; junction bases outside the gene matches: 3. CDR1 is SGHVS and CDR2 is FQNEAQ in the germline V gene. The CDR3 is made up of 15 amino acids. CDR3 DNA: TGTGCCAGCAGCACCACTAGCGGGGGCTACAATGAGCAGTTCTTC. Its protein is CASSTTSGGYNEQFF.

This chain uses TRBV7-3 with TRBJ2-5; TRBD2 aligns across 9 bases. Germline lookup yields CDR1 SGHTA and CDR2 FQGTGA. The CDR3 consists of 15 residues. J lost 4 bases, V lost 5 bases, and 8 bases had no gene match. CDR3 protein: CASSPSGGPPETQYF. The CDR3 region has the DNA TGTGCCAGCAGCCCGAGCGGGGGGCCTCCAGAGACCCAGTACTTC.

V is TRBV7-9 and J is TRBJ2-7; maybe TRBD2 (6 bases). The CDR3 extends over 15 amino acids. V lost 5 bases, J lost 0 bases, and 14 bases lay in between. The germline gives CDR1 SEHNR, CDR2 FQNEAQ (reference sequence). The CDR3 loop is CASSAPRGASYEQYF. The CDR3, as DNA: TGTGCCAGCAGCGCTCCCCGCGGGGCCTCCTACGAGCAGTACTTC.

V is TRBV7-2 and J is TRBJ1-2, with TRBD1 as a possible D gene (6 bases). This CDR3 is 13 amino acids long. V lost 6 bases and J 8 bases, leaving 16 bases between the germline ends. CDR1 and CDR2 (germline): SGHTA, FQGNSA. The CDR3 spells CASSPGQRDGYTF. Written as DNA, the CDR3 is TGTGCCAGCAGTCCCGGACAGCGAGACGGCTACACCTTC.

V and J are TRBV28 and TRBJ1-1, with TRBD1 matching over 8 bases. J was trimmed by 8 bases and V by 6 bases; bases with no gene match: 14. This CDR3 comprises 15 residues. Germline assignment: CDR1 MDHEN and CDR2 SYDVKM. CDR3 in amino acids: CASSKHRGTFFEAFF. DNA for the CDR3: TGTGCCAGCAGCAAACACAGGGGGACTTTTTTCGAAGCTTTCTTT. The full variable domain, with the rest looked up from reference TRBV28 and TRBJ1-1, is DVKVTQSSRYLVKRTGEKVFLECVQDMDHENMFWYRQDPGLGLRLIYFSYDVKMKEKGDIPEGYSVSREKKERFSLILESASTNQTSMYLCASSKHRGTFFEAFFGQGTRLTVV.

V gene TRBV7-2 combines with J gene TRBJ1-5; D might be TRBD1 (6 bases). The V and J ends lost 4 bases and 9 bases respectively, with 19 bases between them. Germline lookup yields CDR1 SGHTA and CDR2 FQGNSA. This CDR3 is built from 15 residues. CDR3 region: CASSSGLTGTVPQHF. The CDR3 nucleotides are TGTGCCAGCAGCTCCGGATTAACAGGGACCGTGCCCCAGCATTTT. Based on the CDR3 plus reference TRBV7-2 and TRBJ1-5, the full variable domain is GAGVSQSPSNKVTEKGKDVELRCDPISGHTALYWYRQSLGQGLEFLIYFQGNSAPDKSGLPSDRFSAERTGGSVSTLTIQRTQQEDSAVYLCASSSGLTGTVPQHFGDGTRLSIL.

This clone was seen only once. V usage is TRBV4-3 and J usage is TRBJ2-1, with 8 bases matching TRBD2. The CDR3 is 18 residues long. V lost 0 bases and J lost 4; bases outside the gene matches: 11. Germline CDR1 LGHNA, CDR2 YSLEER. CDR3 loop: CASSQDRAHGGAYNEQFF. The CDR3 DNA reads as TGCGCCAGCAGCCAAGATCGCGCCCACGGGGGGGCTTACAATGAGCAGTTCTTC.

The rearrangement uses TRBV7-9 and TRBJ1-6; 7 bases align to TRBD1. CDR1 is SEHNR, CDR2 FQNEAQ, per germline (reference sequence). The trim removed 5 bases at V and 7 bases at J, leaving 8 bases unmatched. The CDR3 runs to 15 residues. The CDR3 loop reads CASSPTDRENSPLHF. The CDR3 DNA sequence: TGTGCCAGCAGCCCTACCGACAGGGAAAATTCACCCCTCCACTTT.

The chain combines TRBV4-3 with TRBJ1-2, with D maybe TRBD1 (6 bases). From germline, CDR1 is LGHNA and CDR2 YSLEER. The CDR3 extends over 19 amino acids. V lost 0 bases and J 5 bases, leaving 25 bases between the germline ends. CDR3 region: CASSQEGIFDRFQWYGYTF. CDR3 DNA sequence: TGCGCCAGCAGCCAAGAAGGGATCTTCGACAGGTTCCAGTGGTATGGCTACACCTTC.

V is TRBV5-1 and J is TRBJ2-2, with TRBD2 as a possible D gene (5 bases). The CDR3 runs to 15 residues. V gave up 0 bases and J gave up 6 bases, with 12 bases separating them. CDR1 and CDR2 (germline): SGHRS, YFSETQ. The CDR3: CASSLEEGVAGELFF. The CDR3 DNA reads TGCGCCAGCAGCTTGGAAGAGGGAGTCGCCGGGGAGCTGTTTTTT.

This chain uses TRBV5-5 with TRBJ1-2, with a possible D match to TRBD1 (5 bases). The CDR3 runs to 15 residues. Trimming removed 4 bases at V and 0 bases at J, with 13 bases between. The germline gives CDR1 SGHKS, CDR2 YYEKEE (reference sequence). CDR3 in amino acids: CASSPEQEANYGYTF. DNA of the CDR3: TGTGCCAGCAGCCCCGAACAGGAAGCTAACTATGGCTACACCTTC.

This CDR3 is CASSKDRVYGYTF. The CDR3 region has the DNA TGTGCCAGCAGCAAGGACAGGGTCTATGGCTACACCTTC. V and J are TRBV12-3 or TRBV12-4 and TRBJ1-2; TRBD1 aligns across 8 bases. The V and J ends lost 6 bases and 4 bases, in that order; junction bases with no gene match: 4. This CDR3 has 13 amino acids.

In this sample, this clone turned up once. The rearrangement links TRBV2 to TRBJ2-2, with TRBD1 matching over 10 bases. J gave up 5 bases and V 7 bases, and 4 bases lay outside the gene matches. The germline gives CDR1 SNHLY, CDR2 FYNNEI. The CDR3 runs 14 residues. CDR3 coding DNA: TGTGCCAGCACCGGGACAGGGGCGACCGGGGAGCTGTTTTTT. It codes for CASTGTGATGELFF.

The chain couples TRBV9 to TRBJ1-6; 10 bases line up with TRBD1. The CDR3 runs to 15 residues. The germline V gene encodes CDR1 SGDLS and CDR2 YYNGEE. V shed 3 bases, J shed 8 bases, and the junction held 5 bases outside the gene matches. The CDR3 DNA reads as TGTGCCAGCAGCGGGGGACAGGGGCTCGATTCACCCCTCCACTTT. This gives the protein CASSGGQGLDSPLHF.

This chain connects TRBV18 to TRBJ1-6, with TRBD1 matching 7 bases. Per the germline V gene, CDR1 is KGHSH and CDR2 is LQKENI. V lost 5 bases and J lost 0; bases outside the gene matches: 4. The CDR3 consists of 16 residues. This chain's CDR3 is CASSADRDSYNSPLHF. The CDR3 coding sequence is TGTGCCAGCTCAGCCGACAGGGACTCCTATAATTCACCCCTCCACTTT.

The chain uses TRBV28 and TRBJ1-2; tentative D call: TRBD1 (5 bases). Trimming took 5 bases from V and 7 from J, leaving 5 bases between them. Germline V gives CDR1 MDHEN, CDR2 SYDVKM. The CDR3 extends over 10 amino acids. The CDR3 here is CASSRGGYTF. CDR3 DNA sequence: TGTGCCAGCAGTAGGGGTGGCTACACCTTC.

CDR3 nucleotides: TGTGCCAGCAGCTTAGCTGTTGGACAGGGTGTCAATGAGCAGTTCTTC. Protein product: CASSLAVGQGVNEQFF. The V and J genes are TRBV7-6 and TRBJ2-1; 8 bases agree with TRBD1. The V and J ends lost 0 bases and 6 bases, in that order; junction bases with no gene match: 7. The CDR3 consists of 16 residues. CDR1 and CDR2 (germline): SGHVS, FNYEAQ.

V gene TRBV7-8 combines with J gene TRBJ2-5, with TRBD1 identical over 12 bases. Germline CDR1 is SGHVS and CDR2 is FQNEAQ. This CDR3 region has 17 residues. Trimming at V came to 5 bases and at J to 5 bases, leaving 12 bases not matched to a gene. The CDR3 spells CASSPRGTGGRGETQYF. DNA of the CDR3: TGTGCCAGCAGCCCAAGGGGGACAGGGGGCAGGGGGGAGACCCAGTACTTC.

The chain couples TRBV4-3 to TRBJ1-4; D might be TRBD1 (5 bases). This CDR3 is built from 13 residues. V lost 6 bases to trimming and J lost 8 bases, with 13 bases between them. Germline CDR1 and CDR2: LGHNA and YSLEER. DNA for the CDR3: TGCGCCAGCAGGCTGATCGGGGGGGAAAAACTGTTTTTT. This codes for CASRLIGGEKLFF.

V and J are TRBV19 and TRBJ2-3, with D maybe TRBD1 (6 bases). Germline CDR1 reads LNHDA; CDR2 reads SQIVND (reference sequence). This CDR3 comprises 14 residues. Trimming removed 11 bases from V and 1 base from J, with 16 bases in between. The CDR3 sequence is CAVKRTEGTDTQYF. The CDR3 DNA follows: TGTGCCGTTAAGCGGACAGAAGGCACAGATACGCAGTATTTT.